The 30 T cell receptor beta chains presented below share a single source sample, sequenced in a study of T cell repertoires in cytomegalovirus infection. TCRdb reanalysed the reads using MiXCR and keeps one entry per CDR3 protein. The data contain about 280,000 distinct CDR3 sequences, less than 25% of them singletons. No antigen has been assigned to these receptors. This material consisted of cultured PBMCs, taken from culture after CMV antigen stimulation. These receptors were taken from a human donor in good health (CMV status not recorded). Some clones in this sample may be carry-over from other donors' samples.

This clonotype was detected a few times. The CDR3, as DNA: TGTGCCAGTAGTATGGGGACAGGAACCGGGGAGCTGTTTTTT. Translation: CASSMGTGTGELFF. This rearrangement joins TRBV19 to TRBJ2-2; 8 bases fit TRBD1. Unmatched junction bases numbered 2, after V lost 3 bases and J lost 5 bases. CDR3 length: 14 amino acids. Germline-derived CDR1 and CDR2 are LNHDA and SQIVND (reference sequence).

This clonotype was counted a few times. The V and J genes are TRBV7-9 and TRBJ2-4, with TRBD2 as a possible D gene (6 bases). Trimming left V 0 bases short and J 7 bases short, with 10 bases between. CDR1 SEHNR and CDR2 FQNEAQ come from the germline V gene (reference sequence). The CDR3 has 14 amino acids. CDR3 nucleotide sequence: TGTGCCAGCAGCTTAGCGGGGGGACGGAACATTCAGTACTTC. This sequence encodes CASSLAGGRNIQYF.

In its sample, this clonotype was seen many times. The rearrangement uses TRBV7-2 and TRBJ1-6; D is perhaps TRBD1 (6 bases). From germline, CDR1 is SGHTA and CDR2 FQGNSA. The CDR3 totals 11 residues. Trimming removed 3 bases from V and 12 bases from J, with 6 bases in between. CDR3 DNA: TGTGCCAGCAGCTTCAGGGGACCCCTCCACTTT. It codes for CASSFRGPLHF.

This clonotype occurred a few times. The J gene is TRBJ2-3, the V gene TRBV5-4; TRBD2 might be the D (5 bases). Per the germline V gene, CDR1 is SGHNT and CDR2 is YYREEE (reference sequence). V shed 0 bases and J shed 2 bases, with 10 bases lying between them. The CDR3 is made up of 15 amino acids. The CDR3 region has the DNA TGTGCCAGCAGCTTGGATAGCGCTTCCACAGATACGCAGTATTTT. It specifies CASSLDSASTDTQYF.

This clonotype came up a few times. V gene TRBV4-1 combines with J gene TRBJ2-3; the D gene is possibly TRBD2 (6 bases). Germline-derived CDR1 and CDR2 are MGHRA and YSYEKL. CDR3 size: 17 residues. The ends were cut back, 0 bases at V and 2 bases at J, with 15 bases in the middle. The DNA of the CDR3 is TGCGCCAGCAGCCAAGATACTGCGGGGCCCACCACAGATACGCAGTATTTT. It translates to CASSQDTAGPTTDTQYF.

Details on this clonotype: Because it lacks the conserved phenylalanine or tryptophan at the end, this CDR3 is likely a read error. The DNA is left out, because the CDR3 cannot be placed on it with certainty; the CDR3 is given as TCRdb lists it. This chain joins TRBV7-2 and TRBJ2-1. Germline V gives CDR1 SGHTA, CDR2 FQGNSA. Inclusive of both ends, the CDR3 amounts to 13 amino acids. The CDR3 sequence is CASSLESYNEQVL.

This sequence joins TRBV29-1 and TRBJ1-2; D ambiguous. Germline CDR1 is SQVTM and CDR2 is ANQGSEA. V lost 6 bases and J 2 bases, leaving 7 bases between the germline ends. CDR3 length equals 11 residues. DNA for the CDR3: TGCAGCGTCCCCGTGAACTATGGCTACACCTTC. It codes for CSVPVNYGYTF. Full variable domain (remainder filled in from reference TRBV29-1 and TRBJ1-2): SAVISQKPSRDICQRGTSLTIQCQVDSQVTMMFWYRQQPGQSLTLIATANQGSEATYESGFVIDKFPISRPNLTFSTLTVSNMSPEDSSIYLCSVPVNYGYTFGSGTRLTVV.

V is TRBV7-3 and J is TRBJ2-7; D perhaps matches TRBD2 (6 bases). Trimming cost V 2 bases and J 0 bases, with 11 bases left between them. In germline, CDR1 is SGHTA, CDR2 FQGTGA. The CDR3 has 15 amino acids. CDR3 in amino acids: CASSLVGGRSYEQYF. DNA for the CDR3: TGTGCCAGCAGCTTAGTGGGAGGCCGCTCCTACGAGCAGTACTTC.

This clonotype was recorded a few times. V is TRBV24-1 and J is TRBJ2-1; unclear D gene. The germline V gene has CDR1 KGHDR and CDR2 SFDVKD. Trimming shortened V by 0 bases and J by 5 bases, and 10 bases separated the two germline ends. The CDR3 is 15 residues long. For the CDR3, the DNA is TGTGCCACCAGTGATTTGGGGCTCTCGGACAATGAGCAGTTCTTC. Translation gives CATSDLGLSDNEQFF.

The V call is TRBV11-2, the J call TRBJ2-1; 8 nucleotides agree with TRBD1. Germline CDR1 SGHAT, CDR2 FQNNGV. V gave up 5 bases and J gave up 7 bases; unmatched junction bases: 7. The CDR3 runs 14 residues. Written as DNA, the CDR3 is TGTGCCAGCAGCCCCGGACAGGGCAGGAATGAGCAGTTCTTC. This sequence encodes CASSPGQGRNEQFF. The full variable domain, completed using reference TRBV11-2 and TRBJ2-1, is EAGVAQSPRYKIIEKRQSVAFWCNPISGHATLYWYQQILGQGPKLLIQFQNNGVVDDSQLPKDRFSAERLKGVDSTLKIQPAKLEDSAVYLCASSPGQGRNEQFFGPGTRLTVL.

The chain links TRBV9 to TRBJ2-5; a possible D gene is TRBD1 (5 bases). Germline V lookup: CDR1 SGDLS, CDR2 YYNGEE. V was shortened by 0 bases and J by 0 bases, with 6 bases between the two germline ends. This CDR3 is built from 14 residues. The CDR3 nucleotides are TGTGCCAGCAGCGTAGGACAGAACCAAGAGACCCAGTACTTC. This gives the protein CASSVGQNQETQYF.

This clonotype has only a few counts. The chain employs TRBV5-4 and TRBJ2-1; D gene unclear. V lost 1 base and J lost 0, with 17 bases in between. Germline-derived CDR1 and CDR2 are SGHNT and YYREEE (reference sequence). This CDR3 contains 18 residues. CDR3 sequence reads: CASSLRLGRRGSYNEQFF. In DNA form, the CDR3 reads TGTGCCAGCAGCTTGAGGCTGGGTCGACGCGGCTCCTACAATGAGCAGTTCTTC.

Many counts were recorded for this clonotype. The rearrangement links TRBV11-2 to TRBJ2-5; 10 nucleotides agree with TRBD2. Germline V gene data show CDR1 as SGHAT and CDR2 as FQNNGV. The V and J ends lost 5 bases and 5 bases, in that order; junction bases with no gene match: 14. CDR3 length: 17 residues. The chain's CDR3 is CASSQVVLAGDLETQYF. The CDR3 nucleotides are TGTGCCAGCAGCCAGGTCGTGCTAGCGGGAGATTTGGAGACCCAGTACTTC.

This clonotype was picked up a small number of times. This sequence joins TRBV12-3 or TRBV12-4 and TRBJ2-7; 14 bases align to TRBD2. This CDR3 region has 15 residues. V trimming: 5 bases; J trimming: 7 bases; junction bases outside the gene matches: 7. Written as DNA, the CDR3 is TGTGCCAGCAGTCAGGGACTAGCGGGAGTTCCAGAGCAGTACTTC. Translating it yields CASSQGLAGVPEQYF.

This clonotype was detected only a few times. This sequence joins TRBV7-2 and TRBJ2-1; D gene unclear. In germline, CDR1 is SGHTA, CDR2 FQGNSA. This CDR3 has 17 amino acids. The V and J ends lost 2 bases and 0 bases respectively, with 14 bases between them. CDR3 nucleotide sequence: TGTGCCAGCAGCTTAAAACCACGGGTAAGCTCCTACAATGAGCAGTTCTTC. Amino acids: CASSLKPRVSSYNEQFF.

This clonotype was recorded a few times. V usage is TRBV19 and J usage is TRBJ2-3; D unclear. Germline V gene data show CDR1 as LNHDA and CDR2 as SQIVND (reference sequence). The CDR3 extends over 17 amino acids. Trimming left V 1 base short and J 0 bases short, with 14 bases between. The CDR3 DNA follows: TGTGCCAGTAGTATAGGGAAAGCGAAGCCTAGCACAGATACGCAGTATTTT. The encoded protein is CASSIGKAKPSTDTQYF.

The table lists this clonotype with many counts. The CDR3 DNA follows: TGTGCTAGTGGTTTGGTAGGGGCTAGTCTGAACGAGCAGTACGTC. Translating it yields CASGLVGASLNEQYV. V and J are TRBV12-5 and TRBJ2-7; D possibly corresponds to TRBD1 (5 bases). Trimming cost V 0 bases and J 5 bases, with 14 bases left between them. The CDR3 consists of 15 residues. Germline V gene data show CDR1 as LGHNT and CDR2 as FRNRAP.

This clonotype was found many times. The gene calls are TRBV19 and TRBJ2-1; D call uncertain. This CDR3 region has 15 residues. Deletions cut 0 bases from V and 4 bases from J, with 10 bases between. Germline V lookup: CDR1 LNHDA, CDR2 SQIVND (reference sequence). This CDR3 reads CASSIDSLNYNEQFF. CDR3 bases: TGTGCCAGTAGTATAGACAGCCTGAATTACAATGAGCAGTTCTTC.

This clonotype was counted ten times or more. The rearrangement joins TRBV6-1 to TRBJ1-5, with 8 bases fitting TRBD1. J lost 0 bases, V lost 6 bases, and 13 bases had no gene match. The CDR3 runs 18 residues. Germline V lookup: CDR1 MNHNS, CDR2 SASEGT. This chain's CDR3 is CASSLPGTGTYSNQPQHF. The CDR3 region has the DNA TGTGCCAGCAGCCTTCCCGGGACAGGAACATATAGCAATCAGCCCCAGCATTTT.

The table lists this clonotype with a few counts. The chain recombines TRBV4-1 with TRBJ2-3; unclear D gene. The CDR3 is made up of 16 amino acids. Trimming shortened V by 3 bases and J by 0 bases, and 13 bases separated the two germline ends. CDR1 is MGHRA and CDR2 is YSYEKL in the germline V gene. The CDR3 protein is CASSHIPRRSTDTQYF. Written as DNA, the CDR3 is TGCGCCAGCAGCCATATCCCCCGGCGGAGCACAGATACGCAGTATTTT.

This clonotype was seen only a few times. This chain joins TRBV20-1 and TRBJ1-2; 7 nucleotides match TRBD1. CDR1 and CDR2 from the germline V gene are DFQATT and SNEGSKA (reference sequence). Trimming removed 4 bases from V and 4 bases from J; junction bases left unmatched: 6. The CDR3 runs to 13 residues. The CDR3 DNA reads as TGCAGTGCTACCCGACAGGGAGCCTATGGCTACACCTTC. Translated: CSATRQGAYGYTF.

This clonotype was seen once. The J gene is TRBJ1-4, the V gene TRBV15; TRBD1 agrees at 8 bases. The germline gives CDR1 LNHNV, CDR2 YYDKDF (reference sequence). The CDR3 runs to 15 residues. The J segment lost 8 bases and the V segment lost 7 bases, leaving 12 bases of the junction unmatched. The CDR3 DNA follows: TGTGCCACCAAACCTGACAGGGGAGGTGGCGAAAAACTGTTTTTT. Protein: CATKPDRGGGEKLFF.

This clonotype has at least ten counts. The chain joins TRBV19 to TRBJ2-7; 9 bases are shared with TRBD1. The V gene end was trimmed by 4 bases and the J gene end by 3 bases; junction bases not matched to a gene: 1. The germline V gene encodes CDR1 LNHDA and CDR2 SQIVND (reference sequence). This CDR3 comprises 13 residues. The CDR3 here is CASSKTGGYEQYF. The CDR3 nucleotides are TGTGCCAGTAGTAAGACAGGGGGCTACGAGCAGTACTTC.

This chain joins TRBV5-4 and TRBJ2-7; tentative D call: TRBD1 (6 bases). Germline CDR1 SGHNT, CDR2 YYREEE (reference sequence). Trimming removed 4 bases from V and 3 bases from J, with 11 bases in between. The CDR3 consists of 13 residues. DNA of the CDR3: TGTGCCAGCAGCCTCATAGGGGGCTACGAGCAGTACTTC. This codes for CASSLIGGYEQYF.

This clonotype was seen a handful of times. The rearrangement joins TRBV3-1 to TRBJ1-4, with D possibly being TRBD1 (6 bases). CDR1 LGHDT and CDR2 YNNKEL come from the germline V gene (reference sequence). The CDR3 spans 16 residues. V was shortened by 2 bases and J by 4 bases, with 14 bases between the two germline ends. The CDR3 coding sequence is TGTGCCAGCAGCCAAAACAGGGTCGTATATAATGAAAAACTGTTTTTT. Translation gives CASSQNRVVYNEKLFF.

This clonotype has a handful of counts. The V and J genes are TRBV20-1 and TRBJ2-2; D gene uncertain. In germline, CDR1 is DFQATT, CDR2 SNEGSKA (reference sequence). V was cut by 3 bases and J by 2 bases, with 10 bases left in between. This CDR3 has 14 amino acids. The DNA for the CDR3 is TGCAGTGCTAGCCGGACGGAAAACACCGGGGAGCTGTTTTTT. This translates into CSASRTENTGELFF.

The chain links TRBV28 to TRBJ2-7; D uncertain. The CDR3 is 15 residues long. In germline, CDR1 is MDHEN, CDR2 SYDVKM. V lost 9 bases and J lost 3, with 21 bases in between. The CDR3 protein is CAREHSLPLNYEQYV. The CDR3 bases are TGTGCCAGGGAGCATTCGCTACCCCTTAACTACGAGCAGTACGTC.

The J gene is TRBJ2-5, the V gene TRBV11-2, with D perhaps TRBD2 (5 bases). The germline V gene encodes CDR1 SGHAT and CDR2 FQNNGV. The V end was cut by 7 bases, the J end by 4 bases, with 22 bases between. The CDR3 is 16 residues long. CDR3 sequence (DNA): TGTGCCAGCATCAAGCGGAGTAGGTTTGGGTTAGAGACCCAGTACTTC. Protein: CASIKRSRFGLETQYF. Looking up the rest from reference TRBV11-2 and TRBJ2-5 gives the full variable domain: EAGVAQSPRYKIIEKRQSVAFWCNPISGHATLYWYQQILGQGPKLLIQFQNNGVVDDSQLPKDRFSAERLKGVDSTLKIQPAKLEDSAVYLCASIKRSRFGLETQYFGPGTRLLVL.

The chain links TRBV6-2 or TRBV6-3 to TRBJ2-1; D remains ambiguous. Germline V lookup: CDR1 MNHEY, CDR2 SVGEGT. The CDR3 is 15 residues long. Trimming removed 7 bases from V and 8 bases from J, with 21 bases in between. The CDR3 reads CASTQGPYGFDEQFF. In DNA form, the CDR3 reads TGTGCCAGCACCCAAGGGCCCTACGGATTCGATGAGCAGTTCTTC.

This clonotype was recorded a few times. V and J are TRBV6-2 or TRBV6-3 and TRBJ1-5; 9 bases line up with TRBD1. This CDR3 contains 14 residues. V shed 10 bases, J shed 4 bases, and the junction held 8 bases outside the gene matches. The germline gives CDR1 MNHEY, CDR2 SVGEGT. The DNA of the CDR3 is TGTGCCATCAGGGGGACAGGGATTAATCAGCCCCAGCATTTT. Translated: CAIRGTGINQPQHF.